These 27 T cell receptor beta chains were all obtained from the same sample, sequenced in a study of T-cell reconstitution after alpha-beta-depleted transplantation in children. Library preparation (for TCRbeta) was performed with unique molecular identifiers. Each CDR3 protein is one row after TCRdb ran MiXCR on the PCR reads. The sample includes 700,000 to 850,000 distinct CDR3 sequences, 15% to 20% of them seen just once. The sequencing here drew on PBMCs, mostly from graft donor cells, taken 360 days after TCRalphabeta/CD19-depleted stem cell transplant. The receptor set was obtained from a male patient between 10 and 17 years old who had a stem cell transplant for acute lymphoblastic leukemia, so the T cells may come from the graft donor.

The CDR3, as DNA: TGTGCCAGCAGCCCGTCACGGGGCAGGGGGGACTATGGCTACACCTTC. Protein sequence: CASSPSRGRGDYGYTF. The chain employs TRBV14 and TRBJ1-2; 7 bases agree with TRBD1. There are 16 residues in the CDR3. Germline V gene sequence: CDR1 SGHDN, CDR2 FVKESK. The V and J ends lost 4 bases and 3 bases, in that order; junction bases with no gene match: 11.

This clonotype appeared a few times. The V and J genes are TRBV11-2 and TRBJ1-1; TRBD1 aligns across 9 bases. The CDR3 spans 14 residues. V shed 3 bases, J shed 7 bases, and the junction held 6 bases outside the gene matches. Germline V gene sequence: CDR1 SGHAT, CDR2 FQNNGV. CDR3 sequence (DNA): TGTGCCAGCAGCTTTTGGGACAGGGCCCTTGAAGCTTTCTTT. This gives the protein CASSFWDRALEAFF. Variable domain in full (rest from reference TRBV11-2 and TRBJ1-1): EAGVAQSPRYKIIEKRQSVAFWCNPISGHATLYWYQQILGQGPKLLIQFQNNGVVDDSQLPKDRFSAERLKGVDSTLKIQPAKLEDSAVYLCASSFWDRALEAFFGQGTRLTVV.

The rearrangement uses TRBV21-1 and TRBJ2-2; the table names TRBD1, a call not compared with the DNA. TRBV21-1 is a pseudogene segment. CDR3 length equals 15 residues. CDR3 sequence (DNA): TGTGCCAGCAGCAAACAGGGGGCCTCCACCGGGGAGCTGTTTTTT. Amino acids: CASSKQGASTGELFF.

This clonotype has only a few counts. The chain's CDR3 is CAISELLIAKEQYF. CDR3 sequence (DNA): TGTGCCATCAGTGAGCTATTAATAGCTAAAGAGCAGTACTTC. The J gene is TRBJ2-7, the V gene TRBV10-3; D unresolved. This CDR3 has 14 residues. CDR1 ENHRY and CDR2 SYGVKD come from the germline V gene. The ends were cut back, 2 bases at V and 7 bases at J, with 15 bases in the middle.

This clonotype was seen a few times. The chain uses TRBV27 and TRBJ1-2; 8 bases fit TRBD1. The CDR3 covers 13 residues. The J segment lost 6 bases and the V segment lost 3 bases, leaving 3 bases of the junction unmatched. The germline gives CDR1 MNHEY, CDR2 SMNVEV (reference sequence). The CDR3 loop is CASSFAGGNGYTF. In DNA form, the CDR3 reads TGTGCCAGCAGTTTCGCAGGGGGCAATGGCTACACCTTC.

The J gene is TRBJ1-6, the V gene TRBV6-5; no clear D. Trimming left V 2 bases short and J 6 bases short, with 14 bases between. Germline loops: CDR1 MNHEY, CDR2 SVGAGI. The length of the CDR3 is 16 residues. DNA of the CDR3: TGTGCCAGCAGTTACAGGGAAGCCCCCTTTAATTCACCCCTCCACTTT. Its translation: CASSYREAPFNSPLHF.

This clonotype has just a few counts. The V gene is TRBV5-1, the J gene TRBJ2-5; the D is unclear. Deletions cut 3 bases from V and 5 bases from J, with 8 bases between. The CDR3 runs 12 residues. Per the germline V gene, CDR1 is SGHRS and CDR2 is YFSETQ. CDR3 protein: CASSYPAETQYF. CDR3 DNA: TGCGCCAGCAGCTACCCCGCGGAGACCCAGTACTTC.

The chain couples TRBV11-1 to TRBJ2-2; tentative D call: TRBD1 (6 bases). With 0 bases removed from V and 0 bases from J, the gap between germline ends came to 20 bases. The germline V gene encodes CDR1 SGHAT and CDR2 FQDESV (reference sequence). The CDR3 is made up of 20 amino acids. The chain's CDR3 is CASSLAVTGKLTANTGELFF. The CDR3 bases are TGTGCCAGCAGCTTAGCGGTGACAGGTAAACTGACCGCGAACACCGGGGAGCTGTTTTTT.

The table lists this clonotype with many counts. This sequence joins TRBV25-1 and TRBJ1-1, with D hard to call. Germline V CDR1 and CDR2: MGHDK, SYGVNS. Trimming removed 3 bases at V and 3 bases at J, with 11 bases between. The CDR3 extends over 14 amino acids. The CDR3 nucleotides are TGTGCCAGCAGTGAGCACGGGTGGGACACTGAAGCTTTCTTT. It yields the protein CASSEHGWDTEAFF.

This clonotype has a handful of counts. The rearrangement joins TRBV28 to TRBJ2-7; D gene unclear. Germline values: CDR1 MDHEN, CDR2 SYDVKM. V gave up 5 bases and J gave up 0 bases, with 14 bases separating them. This CDR3 comprises 15 residues. The CDR3 coding sequence is TGTGCCAGCAGTCTGTTAGCTCCTAACTCCTACGAGCAGTACTTC. Amino acids: CASSLLAPNSYEQYF.

As concerns this clonotype: A much larger clone differs by one base, so this may be a read error. This chain joins TRBV5-8 and TRBJ2-3; D gene ambiguous. The CDR3 totals 13 residues. V was pared by 1 base and J by 1 base, with 4 bases between. Germline V gene lookup returns CDR1 SGHTS and CDR2 YDEGEE. The CDR3: CASSLHRTDTQYF. CDR3 nucleotide sequence: TGTGCCAGCAGCTTGCATCGCACAGATACGCAGTATTTT. The full variable domain, its missing parts supplied by reference TRBV5-8 and TRBJ2-3, is EAGVTQSPTHLIKTRGQQATLRCSPISGHTSVYWYQQALGLGLQFLLWYDEGEERNRGNFPPRFSGRQFPNYSSELNVNALELEDSALYLCASSLHRTDTQYFGPGTRLTVL.

The V and J genes are TRBV20-1 and TRBJ1-2, with D possibly being TRBD1 (5 bases). CDR3 length: 15 residues. The V and J ends lost 6 bases and 3 bases respectively, with 20 bases between them. Per the germline V gene, CDR1 is DFQATT and CDR2 is SNEGSKA (reference sequence). CDR3 sequence (DNA): TGCAGTGCGGCCGGGACTAACCATCCTTACTATGGCTACACCTTC. This sequence encodes CSAAGTNHPYYGYTF.

The chain has TRBV6-5 and TRBJ2-3; D may be TRBD1 (5 bases). Trimming took off 0 bases at V and 11 bases at J, with 18 bases between the two ends. Germline V CDR1 and CDR2: MNHEY, SVGAGI. The CDR3 consists of 15 residues. The CDR3 is CASSYSEPRVHEQYF. The CDR3, as DNA: TGTGCCAGCAGTTACTCGGAGCCCAGGGTCCATGAGCAGTATTTT.

This clonotype has a count of ten or more. This chain joins TRBV27 and TRBJ2-5; D is possibly TRBD2 (6 bases). The J call may be wrong; the DNA end is better matched by TRBJ2-3. Germline CDR1 and CDR2: MNHEY and SMNVEV (reference sequence). This CDR3 is 13 amino acids long. CDR3 residues: CASSLAPGETQYF. CDR3 nucleotides: TGTGCCAGCAGCCTAGCCCCGGGGGAGACGCAGTATTTT.

This clonotype was seen more than once but under ten times. The chain links TRBV5-1 to TRBJ2-3; 7 bases are shared with TRBD2. This CDR3 region has 17 residues. V dropped 0 bases and J dropped 0; count of bases not matched to a gene: 7. Germline-derived CDR1 and CDR2 are SGHRS and YFSETQ. The CDR3 region has the DNA TGCGCCAGCAGCTTGGGGCACCTAGCGGCTAGCACAGATACGCAGTATTTT. This translates into CASSLGHLAASTDTQYF.

The chain couples TRBV29-1 to TRBJ1-2; TRBD1 matches at 7 bases. V gave up 2 bases and J gave up 4 bases; unmatched junction bases: 10. Germline CDR1 and CDR2: SQVTM and ANQGSEA. The CDR3 is made up of 15 amino acids. The chain's CDR3 is CSVERGGGAGYGYTF. CDR3 sequence (DNA): TGCAGCGTTGAACGGGGAGGGGGCGCAGGCTATGGCTACACCTTC.

This clonotype was detected a few times. This chain links TRBV7-2 with TRBJ2-3; 11 bases map to TRBD2. The CDR3 is 16 amino acids. Per the germline V gene, CDR1 is SGHTA and CDR2 is FQGNSA. J lost 2 bases, V lost 4 bases, and 5 bases had no gene match. This CDR3 is CASSSRLAGPTDTQYF. The CDR3 DNA reads TGTGCCAGCAGCTCGAGACTAGCGGGACCCACAGATACGCAGTATTTT.

This clonotype has a handful of counts. This chain uses TRBV18 with TRBJ2-2, with D possibly matching TRBD1 (6 bases). The CDR3 runs 20 residues. Trimming shortened V by 4 bases and J by 5 bases, and 29 bases separated the two germline ends. The V gene's germline CDR1 is KGHSH and CDR2 LQKENI. The CDR3 sequence: CASSHAGTTRGWTLTGELFF. DNA for the CDR3: TGTGCCAGCTCACACGCCGGGACCACCAGGGGATGGACACTAACCGGGGAGCTGTTTTTT.

This clonotype occurred a few times. The V gene is TRBV9, the J gene TRBJ2-3, with no clear D. This CDR3 has 14 amino acids. V was trimmed by 0 bases and J by 9 bases, leaving 14 bases between them. Germline CDR1 and CDR2: SGDLS and YYNGEE. CDR3 sequence reads: CASSVGSPALTQYF. The CDR3 nucleotides are TGTGCCAGCAGCGTAGGCAGCCCCGCATTAACGCAGTATTTT.

Remarks on this clonotype: A clone one base away is much larger, so this may be a read error. The chain joins TRBV6-5 to TRBJ2-3; possibly TRBD2 for D (6 bases). The CDR3 totals 16 residues. Germline assignment: CDR1 MNHEY and CDR2 SVGAGI. Here the CDR3 DNA reads TGTACCAGCAGTTACTGGAGGGATCCCTACACAGATACGCAGTATTTT. Residues: CTSSYWRDPYTDTQYF.

The chain recombines TRBV7-2 with TRBJ2-7; TRBD1 matches 7 bases. The V segment lost 6 bases and the J segment 2 bases; nucleotides outside the gene matches: 7. The CDR3 extends over 14 amino acids. Per the germline V gene, CDR1 is SGHTA and CDR2 is FQGNSA. The CDR3 coding sequence is TGTGCCAGCAGTAATAACAGGGGCACCTACGAGCAGTACTTC. It specifies CASSNNRGTYEQYF.

This clonotype was picked up a small number of times. This sequence joins TRBV3-1 and TRBJ1-1, with D uncertain. The CDR3 covers 12 residues. V was trimmed by 4 bases and J by 2 bases, leaving 5 bases between them. Germline V lookup: CDR1 LGHDT, CDR2 YNNKEL (reference sequence). For the CDR3, the DNA is TGTGCCAGCAGCCGTTCTAACACTGAAGCTTTCTTT. Its protein is CASSRSNTEAFF.

The chain employs TRBV29-1 and TRBJ2-7, with D perhaps matching TRBD1 (5 bases). The V end lost 2 bases, the J end lost 1 base, and 12 bases lay between the germline ends. The CDR3 is made up of 14 amino acids. Germline V gene sequence: CDR1 SQVTM, CDR2 ANQGSEA. In nucleotides, the CDR3 is TGCAGCGTTGAACTATCGACAGTTTCCTACGAGCAGTACTTC. It is translated as CSVELSTVSYEQYF.

There are a few counts of this clonotype. This chain links TRBV6-1 with TRBJ2-3; D remains ambiguous. This CDR3 comprises 14 residues. Germline CDR1 MNHNS, CDR2 SASEGT. V lost 5 bases to trimming and J lost 4 bases, with 13 bases between them. CDR3 sequence (DNA): TGTGCCAGCAGTCGGACCCCCTGGGCAGATACGCAGTATTTT. Translated, it gives CASSRTPWADTQYF.

This clonotype was seen at least ten times. The chain is built from TRBV5-4 and TRBJ2-1; TRBD1 might be the D (6 bases). The CDR3 sequence is 15 residues long. CDR1 SGHNT and CDR2 YYREEE come from the germline V gene (reference sequence). Trimming took off 0 bases at V and 5 bases at J, with 12 bases between the two ends. CDR3 sequence reads: CASSLDGGAHNEQFF. CDR3 sequence (DNA): TGTGCCAGCAGCTTGGATGGGGGCGCCCACAATGAGCAGTTCTTC.

The table lists this clonotype with a few counts. The V gene is TRBV12-3 or TRBV12-4, the J gene TRBJ2-5, with D maybe TRBD2 (6 bases). V was clipped by 5 bases and J by 3 bases, with 10 bases between them. The CDR3 is 13 amino acids. CDR3 loop: CASSQLAEETQYF. The CDR3 coding sequence is TGTGCCAGCAGTCAATTAGCGGAAGAGACCCAGTACTTC.

The chain couples TRBV12-3 or TRBV12-4 to TRBJ1-5; weak D call: TRBD1 (6 bases). V gave up 5 bases and J gave up 6 bases, with 20 bases separating them. The CDR3 runs 16 residues. CDR3 loop: CASSTTGKVRSQPQHF. The CDR3 nucleotides are TGTGCCAGCAGTACAACAGGGAAAGTCAGAAGTCAGCCCCAGCATTTT.